A selection of T cell receptor beta chains follows, all from one sample in a study of cytomegalovirus exposure and HLA in healthy donors. Measured with immunoSEQ multiplex PCR; TCRdb has only the in-frame clones, and not every one. The sample has 150,000 to 200,000 clones; approximately 84% are singletons. The sample was PBMCs. Receptor source: a girl aged 10-17 years in good health and CMV-seropositive. CDR3s include the opening cysteine and the closing phenylalanine or tryptophan. The D gene is left open where the match is weak. Clone sizes are given selectively: once, few, many, or a class where the clone is expanded.

cdr3_nt | cdr3_aa | clone_size | d_call | j_call | v_call
TGTGCCATCAGTGAGTCTAAGCTGAACACTGAAGCTTTCTTT | CAISESKLNTEAFF | - | - | TRBJ1-1 | TRBV10-3
TGTGCCAGTAGTCCGACAGGGTTAAACGAGCAGTACTTC | CASSPTGLNEQYF | - | TRBD1 | TRBJ2-7 | TRBV19
TGTGCCAGTAGTAATGTCCCAGACAGGGTCCATGAGCAGTTCTTC | CASSNVPDRVHEQFF | - | TRBD1 | TRBJ2-1 | TRBV19
TGTGCTAGTGGTTTCGGCAGGGGGCCAGGTGGCTACACCTTC | CASGFGRGPGGYTF | - | TRBD1 | TRBJ1-2 | TRBV12-5
TGTGCCAGCAGCCCAACAGTTGGGGGGGACAGGGCCTACGAGCAGTACTTC | CASSPTVGGDRAYEQYF | - | TRBD1 | TRBJ2-7 | TRBV9
TGTGCCAGCAGCCAAGACCCGGGTAAGCAGCCCCAGCATTTT | CASSQDPGKQPQHF | - | - | TRBJ1-5 | TRBV4-2
TGTGCCTGGAGTGCTGCCTACGAGCAGTACTTC | CAWSAAYEQYF | - | - | TRBJ2-7 | TRBV30
TGTGCCAGTGGGGTGGAGCAGGGTTGGGCTGAAGCTTTCTTT | CASGVEQGWAEAFF | once | - | TRBJ1-1 | TRBV19
TGTGCCAGCAGCACAACAGGGTATATCACTGGAAACACCATATATTTT | CASSTTGYITGNTIYF | - | - | TRBJ1-3 | TRBV13
TGTGCCAGCAGACCGACGACAGGGCGGACTGAAGCTTTCTTT | CASRPTTGRTEAFF | - | TRBD1 | TRBJ1-1 | TRBV2
TGTGCCAGCAGCCCTACGAACGGACAGGGGCAAGAGACCCAGTACTTC | CASSPTNGQGQETQYF | - | TRBD1 | TRBJ2-5 | TRBV13
TGTGCCAGCAGTGTGTCACAGAACTATGGCTACACCTTC | CASSVSQNYGYTF | - | - | TRBJ1-2 | TRBV2
TGTGCCAGCAGCTTGGACAGGGCGGACCAGCCCCAGCATTTT | CASSLDRADQPQHF | - | TRBD1 | TRBJ1-5 | TRBV7-8
TGCGCCAGCAGCTCGAATCCGGGTAACGGCTACACCTTC | CASSSNPGNGYTF | - | - | TRBJ1-2 | TRBV5-1
TGTGCCAGCAGTGGGACTCGAGACTACGAGCAGTACTTC | CASSGTRDYEQYF | - | - | TRBJ2-7 | TRBV6-5
TGTGCCAGCACCCCCGGGGGGGCGTCTGCGTGGGGCTACACCTTC | CASTPGGASAWGYTF | - | - | TRBJ1-2 | TRBV2
TGTGCCAGCAGCAATGAGGAGGGTATGAAAAACATTCAGTACTTC | CASSNEEGMKNIQYF | - | - | TRBJ2-4 | TRBV9
TGTGCCAGCAGCCAAGGTTTTGGGACAGGGGGGGCTGAAGCTTTCTTT | CASSQGFGTGGAEAFF | - | TRBD1 | TRBJ1-1 | TRBV14
TGTGCCAGCAGTGAATATCGGAGACAGGGTGGTGGAAACACCATATATTTT | CASSEYRRQGGGNTIYF | - | TRBD1 | TRBJ1-3 | TRBV25-1
TGTGCCAGTAACATGGGGGGGGCGGTTAACTATGGCTACACCTTC | CASNMGGAVNYGYTF | few | - | TRBJ1-2 | TRBV19
TGTGCCAGCAGTGAATGGGACAGGGACTATGGCTACACCTTC | CASSEWDRDYGYTF | - | TRBD1 | TRBJ1-2 | TRBV25-1
TGTGCCAGCAGCTTAGAACAGGGGGAGCGCATAAGCTATGGCTACACCTTC | CASSLEQGERISYGYTF | - | TRBD1 | TRBJ1-2 | TRBV7-3
TGTGCCAGCAGCCTCAACAGCCGCCCGGGGGGCCAGAATGAGCAGTTCTTC | CASSLNSRPGGQNEQFF | - | - | TRBJ2-1 | TRBV7-2
TGTGCCAGCTCCCTGGTCGGGTCTACAAGGCTTGGCTACACCTTC | CASSLVGSTRLGYTF | - | - | TRBJ1-2 | TRBV6-5
TGTGCCAGTAGTATAGCAGGTGGTGAGCAGTTCTTC | CASSIAGGEQFF | - | - | TRBJ2-1 | TRBV19
TGTGCCAGCAGCGTCAGGGTTAACACTGAAGCTTTCTTT | CASSVRVNTEAFF | - | - | TRBJ1-1 | TRBV9
TGTGCCAGCAGCCCCGCCAGGTCGGACTTTGGCACTGAAGCTTTCTTT | CASSPARSDFGTEAFF | - | - | TRBJ1-1 | TRBV7-8
TGTGCCAGCTCGAGGGGGTGGCTGAACACTGAAGCTTTCTTT | CASSRGWLNTEAFF | - | - | TRBJ1-1 | TRBV18
TGTGCCAGCAGCGGCAACAGGGGGAGGTCTAATTCACCCCTCCACTTT | CASSGNRGRSNSPLHF | - | TRBD1 | TRBJ1-6 | TRBV28
TGCGCCAGCAGCCAAGACGTAGCTACTGGGGCCAACGTCCTGACTTTC | CASSQDVATGANVLTF | - | - | TRBJ2-6 | TRBV4-1
TGTGCCATCAAAGGACAGGGACAGCCCCAGCATTTT | CAIKGQGQPQHF | - | TRBD1 | TRBJ1-5 | TRBV10-3
TGCGCCAGCAGGGCTAGCGGGGACACCGGGGAGCTGTTTTTT | CASRASGDTGELFF | once | TRBD2 | TRBJ2-2 | TRBV10-1
TGTGCCTGGAGTGTACCCCTCCACAGGGATCCTCAGCCCCAGCATTTT | CAWSVPLHRDPQPQHF | - | - | TRBJ1-5 | TRBV30
TGTTCCAGCAGCTTTCCACCAGGGGCGTATGGCTACACCTTC | CSSSFPPGAYGYTF | - | - | TRBJ1-2 | TRBV7-9
TGTGCCAGCAGCTCCTGGGACAGGGAGTATGGCTACACCTTC | CASSSWDREYGYTF | - | TRBD1 | TRBJ1-2 | TRBV9
TGTGCCAGCAGCCGACAGGGGGCTATGGGTGAAGCTTTCTTT | CASSRQGAMGEAFF | - | TRBD1 | TRBJ1-1 | TRBV9
TGTGCCAGCAGTCCACTCAACCTAGCTCAGCCCCAGCATTTT | CASSPLNLAQPQHF | - | - | TRBJ1-5 | TRBV6-5
TGTGCCAGCAGCCAGACTTCGATGTTCAATGAGCAGTTCTTC | CASSQTSMFNEQFF | - | - | TRBJ2-1 | TRBV4-2
TGTGCCAGCACCGGCGGTGGAGACGAACATGAAAAACTGTTTTTT | CASTGGGDEHEKLFF | few | - | TRBJ1-4 | TRBV6-1
TGTGCCAGCAGCGAATCCGGGACAGCTAACACTGAAGCTTTCTTT | CASSESGTANTEAFF | - | TRBD1 | TRBJ1-1 | TRBV7-3
TGTGCCAGCAGCTTAATGGGACAGCTTAATGAAAAACTGTTTTTT | CASSLMGQLNEKLFF | few | TRBD1 | TRBJ1-4 | TRBV5-4
TGTGCCAGCAGCATCGGACAGGGGGTAGATGAGCAGTTCTTC | CASSIGQGVDEQFF | - | TRBD1 | TRBJ2-1 | TRBV9
TGTGCCACCCAAGGCGGGACGTATGGCTACACCTTC | CATQGGTYGYTF | - | - | TRBJ1-2 | TRBV6-1
TGTGCCAGCAGCGTAGGGGGGACAGGGAACGGAAATGAGCAGTTCTTC | CASSVGGTGNGNEQFF | - | TRBD1 | TRBJ2-1 | TRBV9
TGTGCCAGCAGCTTGACAGGGTACGAATTCGACGAGCAGTACTTC | CASSLTGYEFDEQYF | once | TRBD1 | TRBJ2-7 | TRBV7-9